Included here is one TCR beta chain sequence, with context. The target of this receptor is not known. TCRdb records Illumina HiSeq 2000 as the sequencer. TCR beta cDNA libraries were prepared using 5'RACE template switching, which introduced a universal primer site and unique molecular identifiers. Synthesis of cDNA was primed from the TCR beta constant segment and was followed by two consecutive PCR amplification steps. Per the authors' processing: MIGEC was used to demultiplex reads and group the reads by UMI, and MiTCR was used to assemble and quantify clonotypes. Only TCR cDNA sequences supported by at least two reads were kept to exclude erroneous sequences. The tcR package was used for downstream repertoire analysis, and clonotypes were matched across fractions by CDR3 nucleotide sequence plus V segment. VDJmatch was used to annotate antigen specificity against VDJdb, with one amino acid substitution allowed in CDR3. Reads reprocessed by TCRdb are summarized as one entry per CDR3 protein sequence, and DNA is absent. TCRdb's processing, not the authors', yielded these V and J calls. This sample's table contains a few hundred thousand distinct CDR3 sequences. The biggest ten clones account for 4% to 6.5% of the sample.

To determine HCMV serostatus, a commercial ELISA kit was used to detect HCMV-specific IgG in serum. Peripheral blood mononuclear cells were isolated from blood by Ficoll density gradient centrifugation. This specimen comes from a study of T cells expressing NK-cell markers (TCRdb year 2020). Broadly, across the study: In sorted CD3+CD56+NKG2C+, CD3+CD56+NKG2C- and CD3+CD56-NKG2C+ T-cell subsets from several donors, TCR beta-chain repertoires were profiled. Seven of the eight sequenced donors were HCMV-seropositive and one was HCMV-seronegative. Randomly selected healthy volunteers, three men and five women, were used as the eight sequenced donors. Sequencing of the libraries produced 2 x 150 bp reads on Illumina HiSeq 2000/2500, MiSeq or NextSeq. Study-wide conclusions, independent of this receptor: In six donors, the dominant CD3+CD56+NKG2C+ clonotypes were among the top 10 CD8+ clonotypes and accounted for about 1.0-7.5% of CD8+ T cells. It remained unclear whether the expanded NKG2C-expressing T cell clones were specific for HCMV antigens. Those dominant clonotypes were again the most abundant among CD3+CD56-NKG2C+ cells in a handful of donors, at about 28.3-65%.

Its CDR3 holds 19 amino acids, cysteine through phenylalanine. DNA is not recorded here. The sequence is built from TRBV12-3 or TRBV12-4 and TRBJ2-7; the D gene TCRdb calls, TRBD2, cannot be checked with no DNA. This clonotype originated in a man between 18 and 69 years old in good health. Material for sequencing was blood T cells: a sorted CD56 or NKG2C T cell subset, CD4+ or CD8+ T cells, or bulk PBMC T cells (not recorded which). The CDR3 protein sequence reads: CASSLIPPFGLADSYEQYF.